This TCR beta chain was observed in a study of identical twins. Findings of the study overall: Twin-shared out-of-frame alpha sequences were enriched for low generation probability. Beta out-of-frame twin sharing showed a weaker excess.

As for this clonotype: Its cognate antigen is unknown.

The length of the CDR3 is 12 residues. Germline V gene lookup returns CDR1 DFQATT and CDR2 SNEGSKA (reference sequence). With 6 bases clipped from V and 3 bases from J, the junction kept 3 bases outside the gene matches. cDNA molecules carried unique molecular identifiers, and template switching added a universal primer site. TCRdb passed the 5' RACE reads through MiXCR, listing each CDR3 protein once. The sample carries 1.5 million to 2 million distinct CDR3 sequences, roughly 35% recorded once. Sample: cord blood. The TCR originated in a newborn girl in good health. The chain has TRBV20-1 and TRBJ2-5, with TRBD2 identical over 8 bases. The CDR3 sequence: CSAIGGEETQYF. In DNA, the CDR3 is TGCAGTGCCATCGGGGGGGAAGAGACCCAGTACTTC.